The next 27 T cell receptor beta chains were all read from a single sample in a study of cytomegalovirus exposure and HLA in healthy donors. The PCR made use of 60 Vbeta and 13 Jbeta primers. TCRdb's copy holds only in-frame clones and misses some; the assay was immunoSEQ multiplex PCR. The sample records 200,000 to 250,000 clones, approximately 84% being singletons. Sequences were obtained from PBMCs. The receptors shown here come from a middle-aged woman in good health and CMV-seronegative.

In its sample, this clone was seen once. The rearrangement links TRBV11-3 to TRBJ2-3; 8 nucleotides match TRBD2. Germline V gives CDR1 SGHNT, CDR2 YENEEA. The CDR3 consists of 14 residues. The V segment lost 5 bases and the J segment 2 bases; nucleotides outside the gene matches: 3. CDR3 sequence reads: CASSAAGVTDTQYF. Written as DNA, the CDR3 is TGTGCCAGCAGCGCAGCGGGGGTCACAGATACGCAGTATTTT. Full variable domain (rest looked up from reference TRBV11-3 and TRBJ2-3): EAGVVQSPRYKIIEKKQPVAFWCNPISGHNTLYWYLQNLGQGPELLIRYENEEAVDDSQLPKDRFSAERLKGVDSTLKIQPAELGDSAVYLCASSAAGVTDTQYFGPGTRLTVL.

This clone appeared a single time. This chain links TRBV7-2 with TRBJ1-1, with D possibly being TRBD1 (5 bases). CDR1 is SGHTA, CDR2 FQGNSA, per germline. Trimming took 2 bases from V and 6 from J, leaving 13 bases between them. CDR3 size: 14 residues. CDR3 region: CASSLFQGASEAFF. The DNA for the CDR3 is TGTGCCAGCAGCTTATTCCAAGGGGCATCTGAAGCTTTCTTT. Looking up the rest from reference TRBV7-2 and TRBJ1-1 gives the full variable domain: GAGVSQSPSNKVTEKGKDVELRCDPISGHTALYWYRQSLGQGLEFLIYFQGNSAPDKSGLPSDRFSAERTGGSVSTLTIQRTQQEDSAVYLCASSLFQGASEAFFGQGTRLTVV.

V and J are TRBV11-2 and TRBJ2-5; TRBD2 matches 13 bases. Germline-derived CDR1 and CDR2 are SGHAT and FQNNGV. V trimming: 5 bases; J trimming: 5 bases; junction bases outside the gene matches: 2. This CDR3 has 14 residues. CDR3 in amino acids: CASSVTSGGETQYF. The CDR3 bases are TGTGCCAGCAGCGTGACTAGCGGGGGGGAGACCCAGTACTTC.

The genes are TRBV11-3 and TRBJ2-4; 7 bases agree with TRBD1. Germline CDR1 SGHNT, CDR2 YENEEA. The CDR3 length is 16 residues. The trim removed 3 bases at V and 6 bases at J, leaving 11 bases unmatched. CDR3 amino acids: CASSLMTGFPTNIQYF. The CDR3 region has the DNA TGTGCCAGCAGCTTGATGACAGGGTTCCCTACAAACATTCAGTACTTC.

The chain is built from TRBV7-2 and TRBJ1-1; no clear D gene. The CDR3 spans 14 residues. CDR1 is SGHTA and CDR2 is FQGNSA in the germline V gene. V was cut by 6 bases and J by 4 bases, with 15 bases left in between. The CDR3 DNA is TGTGCCAGCAGTAGACCAGGTAGCGGCACTGAAGCTTTCTTT. Protein product: CASSRPGSGTEAFF.

The chain couples TRBV6-5 to TRBJ1-2, with no clear D. The ends were cut back, 5 bases at V and 6 bases at J, with 19 bases in the middle. The CDR3 runs 15 residues. Germline CDR1 reads MNHEY; CDR2 reads SVGAGI. As DNA, the CDR3 is TGTGCCAGCAGTAAAACGCTGACATACACCAATGGCTACACCTTC. It is translated as CASSKTLTYTNGYTF.

This chain links TRBV5-1 with TRBJ2-7, with D unresolved. Trimming removed 4 bases at V and 0 bases at J, with 5 bases between. The CDR3 contains 12 residues. Germline loops: CDR1 SGHRS, CDR2 YFSETQ. CDR3 sequence reads: CASSLSSYEQYF. DNA for the CDR3: TGCGCCAGCAGCCTAAGCTCCTACGAGCAGTACTTC.

The gene calls are TRBV5-6 and TRBJ1-2; TRBD1 matches 8 bases. The CDR3 consists of 17 residues. Germline V CDR1 and CDR2: SGHDT, YYEEEE. V was pared by 1 base and J by 8 bases, with 16 bases of the junction left unmatched. CDR3 protein: CASSLSPLRQGSGGYTF. CDR3 coding DNA: TGTGCCAGCAGCTTGTCCCCCCTTCGACAGGGGAGCGGCGGCTACACCTTC.

The chain employs TRBV28 and TRBJ1-2, with a weak D call TRBD1 (6 bases). Per the germline V gene, CDR1 is MDHEN and CDR2 is SYDVKM. The CDR3 consists of 15 residues. V dropped 6 bases and J dropped 6 bases, with 20 bases sitting between them. The DNA of the CDR3 is TGTGCCAGCAGCATCCCACAGGGCGCCAGCGATGGCTACACCTTC. Amino acid sequence: CASSIPQGASDGYTF.

J is TRBJ1-5 and V is TRBV10-3; D remains unclear. Germline V gene sequence: CDR1 ENHRY, CDR2 SYGVKD. The CDR3 length is 14 residues. V was cut by 4 bases and J by 0 bases, with 7 bases left in between. The DNA for the CDR3 is TGTGCCATCAGTGGAACAGATAGCAATCAGCCCCAGCATTTT. Translation gives CAISGTDSNQPQHF.

The gene calls are TRBV11-3 and TRBJ1-4, with a tentative D call TRBD1 (6 bases). Trimming took 1 base from V and 7 from J, leaving 13 bases between them. Germline CDR1 reads SGHNT; CDR2 reads YENEEA. The CDR3 is 15 amino acids. The CDR3, as DNA: TGTGCCAGCAGCTTAGGACAGGCTGAGGGTGAAAAACTGTTTTTT. Protein product: CASSLGQAEGEKLFF.

The genes are TRBV6-1 and TRBJ1-2, with D perhaps TRBD1 (6 bases). CDR1 and CDR2 (germline): MNHNS, SASEGT. Between the trimmed V and J ends, which lost 10 bases and 3 bases, there was a span of 12 bases. The CDR3 runs to 12 residues. The CDR3 DNA is TGTGCCACGACGACAGGCTACTATGGCTACACCTTC. It translates to CATTTGYYGYTF.

The rearrangement uses TRBV10-3 and TRBJ2-1; TRBD2 agrees at 8 bases. This CDR3 spans 16 amino acids. Looked up from germline, CDR1 is ENHRY and CDR2 is SYGVKD. The J segment lost 15 bases and the V segment lost 3 bases, leaving 19 bases of the junction unmatched. Here the CDR3 reads CAISEVIRGGSASSFF. The DNA of the CDR3 is TGTGCCATCAGTGAAGTCATCCGGGGGGGTTCTGCAAGCTCGTTCTTC.

The chain recombines TRBV7-3 with TRBJ1-4, with D hard to call. The germline V and J ends were trimmed by 0 bases and 8 bases, with 7 bases remaining between them. The CDR3 has 13 residues. The germline V gene encodes CDR1 SGHTA and CDR2 FQGTGA. For the CDR3, the DNA is TGTGCCAGCAGCTTAACGCGAGAGGAAAAACTGTTTTTT. This translates into CASSLTREEKLFF.

This clone was recorded once. The rearrangement links TRBV19 to TRBJ1-6; D call uncertain. This CDR3 comprises 15 residues. Per the germline V gene, CDR1 is LNHDA and CDR2 is SQIVND (reference sequence). V was trimmed by 5 bases and J by 7 bases, leaving 15 bases between them. The CDR3 protein is CASSFNRDPNSPLHF. CDR3 coding DNA: TGTGCCAGTAGTTTCAACAGAGACCCCAATTCACCCCTCCACTTT.

This clone was counted between two and nine times. J is TRBJ2-1 and V is TRBV19, with 14 bases aligning to TRBD2. The CDR3 loop spans 17 amino acids. Germline V gives CDR1 LNHDA, CDR2 SQIVND (reference sequence). V shed 6 bases and J 0 bases; nucleotides not matched to a gene: 4. The CDR3 region has the DNA TGTGCCAGTAGACGGACTAGCGGGGGGATCTCCTACAATGAGCAGTTCTTC. Its protein product is CASRRTSGGISYNEQFF.

This chain uses TRBV7-3 with TRBJ1-5; 7 bases map to TRBD1. V lost 0 bases to trimming and J lost 4 bases; unmatched junction nucleotides: 9. From germline, CDR1 is SGHTA and CDR2 FQGTGA. The CDR3 totals 17 residues. The CDR3 loop reads CASSLTPEGQLNQPQHF. CDR3 nucleotides: TGTGCCAGCAGCTTAACTCCCGAGGGACAGCTAAATCAGCCCCAGCATTTT.

This clone was seen only a few times. This chain uses TRBV4-1 with TRBJ2-2, with 11 bases that match TRBD2. There are 17 residues in the CDR3. The V segment lost 1 base and the J segment 3 bases; nucleotides outside the gene matches: 4. Germline V lookup: CDR1 MGHRA, CDR2 YSYEKL. The CDR3 is CASSQGKGLADTGELFF. The CDR3 nucleotides read TGCGCCAGCAGCCAAGGGAAGGGACTAGCGGACACCGGGGAGCTGTTTTTT.

This rearrangement joins TRBV7-2 to TRBJ2-5; D is unresolved. The CDR3 length is 14 residues. The germline V gene encodes CDR1 SGHTA and CDR2 FQGNSA. Between the trimmed V and J ends, which lost 0 bases and 2 bases, there was a span of 7 bases. The CDR3 DNA reads TGTGCCAGCAGCTTAGCGTTCCCTCAAGAGACCCAGTACTTC. Its protein is CASSLAFPQETQYF.

The chain has TRBV27 and TRBJ2-7, with a tentative D call TRBD1 (5 bases). The CDR3 consists of 13 residues. Germline CDR1 reads MNHEY; CDR2 reads SMNVEV (reference sequence). The V end lost 6 bases, the J end lost 4 bases, and 13 bases lay between the germline ends. The CDR3 spells CASSLGVNYEQYF. In DNA, the CDR3 is TGTGCCAGCAGCCTAGGGGTAAATTACGAGCAGTACTTC.

For this clone: This same CDR3 is encoded by further DNA sequences in the sample. The chain links TRBV9 to TRBJ1-1; no reliable D call. The length of the CDR3 is 13 residues. The V end was cut by 0 bases, the J end by 3 bases, with 6 bases between. Germline V gene sequence: CDR1 SGDLS, CDR2 YYNGEE. For the CDR3, the DNA is TGTGCCAGCAGCGTAGGGGGAGACACTGAAGCTTTCTTT. Residues: CASSVGGDTEAFF.

V gene TRBV5-1 combines with J gene TRBJ2-7; 7 bases are a match to TRBD2. CDR3 length: 16 amino acids. Losses at the gene ends were 6 bases for V and 3 bases for J; bases not matched to a gene: 15. Germline V lookup: CDR1 SGHRS, CDR2 YFSETQ. CDR3 DNA: TGCGCCAGCACCGTGGGCGGTTTTTCTAGCGGCTACGAGCAGTACTTC. Translation: CASTVGGFSSGYEQYF.

The chain has TRBV19 and TRBJ1-1; TRBD1 might be the D (5 bases). The germline V gene encodes CDR1 LNHDA and CDR2 SQIVND (reference sequence). The CDR3 length is 14 residues. V was pared by 3 bases and J by 4 bases, with 12 bases between. CDR3 region: CASSINGGGTEAFF. The CDR3 bases are TGTGCCAGTAGTATTAATGGGGGGGGCACTGAAGCTTTCTTT.

This chain links TRBV28 with TRBJ1-2, with 7 bases aligning to TRBD1. Trimming removed 4 bases from V and 8 bases from J; junction bases left unmatched: 10. The CDR3 length is 14 residues. Germline lookup yields CDR1 MDHEN and CDR2 SYDVKM. The CDR3 here is CASSSGGSPRGYTF. The DNA for the CDR3 is TGTGCCAGCAGTTCAGGGGGGAGCCCCCGGGGCTACACCTTC.

This CDR3 reads CASSPHGTGPYEQFF. CDR3 nucleotide sequence: TGTGCCAGCAGCCCCCATGGGACAGGGCCCTATGAGCAGTTCTTC. This chain links TRBV9 with TRBJ2-1; 9 bases agree with TRBD1. Trimming took 4 bases from V and 8 from J; bases not matched to a gene: 10. Per the germline V gene, CDR1 is SGDLS and CDR2 is YYNGEE. The CDR3 runs 15 residues.

This sequence joins TRBV7-2 and TRBJ2-1; a possible D gene is TRBD2 (7 bases). Germline V lookup: CDR1 SGHTA, CDR2 FQGNSA. The CDR3 has 16 residues. V lost 4 bases and J lost 5, with 18 bases in between. The CDR3 nucleotides read TGTGCCAGCAGCTCGGGGAGGGGCAGGGGCGACAATGAGCAGTTCTTC. It translates to CASSSGRGRGDNEQFF.

This clone is a singleton in its sample. The chain employs TRBV7-9 and TRBJ2-1; D may be TRBD2 (5 bases). The CDR3 has 13 amino acids. V was shortened by 5 bases and J by 7 bases, with 12 bases between the two germline ends. The V gene's germline CDR1 is SEHNR and CDR2 FQNEAQ (reference sequence). CDR3 bases: TGTGCCAGCAGCCCGACAACTAGGAATGAGCAGTTCTTC. This sequence encodes CASSPTTRNEQFF.